This T cell receptor (beta chain) was observed in a study of blood T cell repertoires in COVID-19. Study context: Samples came from the United States, Italy and Spain, spanning acute and convalescent COVID-19. T cells, B-cell-depleted T cells, or PBMCs supplied cDNA or gDNA.

This CDR3 is built from 15 residues. CDR1 and CDR2 from the germline V gene are LNHDA and SQIVND (reference sequence). With 6 bases clipped from V and 6 bases from J, the junction kept 8 bases outside the gene matches. In the source study's methods: By means of reference gene primer amplification, nucleated cell counts were estimated. TCRdb's table, derived via immunoSEQ multiplex PCR, lists solely in-frame clones and lacks some. That table gives V, J and clone size, and the DNA gave D and trimming. The sample lists over 200,000 clones, roughly 88% seen once, with about 4% in the top ten. The chain joins TRBV19 to TRBJ2-1, with TRBD2 identical over 10 bases. This TCR came from a woman younger than 45 who had been exposed to COVID-19. Sequencing used PBMCs or T cells enriched from blood (not recorded which). CDR3: CASSIMLAGVNEQFF. The CDR3, as DNA: TGTGCCAGTAGCATCATGCTAGCGGGAGTCAATGAGCAGTTCTTC.